Below, one TCR beta chain is given with its context. This record comes from a study of blood T cell repertoires in COVID-19. About the research overall: Material from acute and convalescent COVID-19 was sourced from the United States, Italy and Spain. The analysed material was cDNA or gDNA that came from T cells, B-cell-depleted T cells, or PBMCs.

In Seattle, patients joined the study during active infection and were tracked longitudinally. There are 13 residues in the CDR3. V lost 6 bases to trimming and J lost 5 bases, with 13 bases between them. How the authors handled the data: Estimation of nucleated cell counts was performed using reference gene primer amplification. TCRdb's table, derived via immunoSEQ multiplex PCR, lists solely in-frame clones and lacks some. V and J calls and clone size are those listed in that table; D and trimming were worked out from the DNA. The sample lists approximately 100,000 clones; roughly four fifths were seen once.

This receptor was identified in a man older than 75 with COVID-19, enrolled during active disease. The rearrangement links TRBV12-3 or TRBV12-4 to TRBJ1-2; D is uncertain. Sequencing input: peripheral blood. The CDR3 is CASRPTEEYGYTF. CDR3 nucleotides: TGTGCCAGCAGGCCTACAGAAGAGTATGGCTACACCTTC.